In this sample, the clone carrying this TCR beta chain turned up a few times. Its target is unknown. This specimen comes from a study of cytomegalovirus exposure and HLA in healthy donors. Overall study findings and caveats: V- and J-gene trimming in TCR beta was tied to a missense DCLRE1C variant by an analysis performed later.

In the PCR, 60 Vbeta and 13 Jbeta primers were used. TCRdb's copy holds only in-frame clones and misses some; the assay was immunoSEQ multiplex PCR. This sample has about 150,000 clones, with less than 85% found just once. The CDR3 length is 16 residues. Trimming shortened V by 0 bases and J by 0 bases, and 6 bases separated the two germline ends. The germline CDR1 and CDR2 sequences are MGHRA and YSYEKL. The receptor was isolated from a man aged 45-60 years in good health and CMV-seropositive. Sequences were obtained from PBMCs. This chain joins TRBV4-1 and TRBJ2-6; D might be TRBD1 (5 bases). Here the CDR3 reads CASSQETGSGANVLTF. DNA of the CDR3: TGCGCCAGCAGCCAAGAAACAGGCTCTGGGGCCAACGTCCTGACTTTC.